The text below deals with one T cell receptor beta chain. The data originate from a study of CD8+CD57+ T cells in acquired aplastic anemia. It was patients with CD8+CD57+ cell expansion by flow cytometry who were chosen for sequencing. Genomic DNA was employed as the template in profiling TCR beta VDJ and CDR3. TCRdb redid the calling of the reads with MiXCR, one entry per CDR3 protein. The top ten hold roughly 64% of the sample, which has roughly 200,000 distinct CDR3 sequences, 65% seen once. Germline V gene lookup returns CDR1 SQVTM and CDR2 ANQGSEA. The CDR3 contains 14 residues. The ends lost 7 bases at V and 7 bases at J; junction bases unmatched: 9.

This clonotype originated in a human donor with aplastic anemia. The source material was sorted CD4+, CD8+, or CD8+CD57+ T cells (not recorded which) from PBMCs. The V call is TRBV29-1, the J call TRBJ2-1; 11 nucleotides agree with TRBD2. CDR3 loop: CSGVTSGAGNEQFF. CDR3 DNA: TGCAGCGGCGTGACTAGCGGGGCTGGTAATGAGCAGTTCTTC.